These 18 T cell receptor beta chains came from one sample sequenced in a study of CD8 T cells in Susac syndrome. Random hexamers were used to reverse transcribe an amount of about 0.45 to 1 ug RNA. TCRdb processed the immunoSEQ multiplex PCR reads anew with MiXCR; each CDR3 protein has one entry. The sample includes about 150,000 distinct CDR3 sequences, 90% to 95% of them seen just once. The sequenced material came from CD8+ T cells from PBMCs. Receptor source: a human donor with multiple sclerosis.

The chain couples TRBV12-3 or TRBV12-4 to TRBJ1-2; no definite D call. This CDR3 has 15 residues. The ends were cut back, 5 bases at V and 3 bases at J, with 16 bases in the middle. CDR3: CASSPRGYRDYGYTF. CDR3 nucleotide sequence: TGTGCCAGCAGTCCCCGCGGGTATCGGGACTATGGCTACACCTTC.

This rearrangement joins TRBV27 to TRBJ2-7; D not resolved. The V gene's germline CDR1 is MNHEY and CDR2 SMNVEV (reference sequence). The CDR3 has 14 residues. V lost 6 bases and J 0 bases, leaving 12 bases between the germline ends. The CDR3 bases are TGTGCCAGCAGGGCCAAAGCCTCCTCCTACGAGCAGTACTTC. Its protein product is CASRAKASSYEQYF.

This chain connects TRBV9 to TRBJ2-7; TRBD1 matches 7 bases. The CDR3 has 14 amino acids. Per the germline V gene, CDR1 is SGDLS and CDR2 is YYNGEE. The ends lost 4 bases at V and 3 bases at J; junction bases unmatched: 7. The CDR3 nucleotides read TGTGCCAGCAGCCAGGGGGACAACATCTACGAGCAGTACTTC. Its protein product is CASSQGDNIYEQYF.

In regard to this clonotype: The junction differs from germline at one of its ends, possibly a read error. The chain couples TRBV4-1 to TRBJ1-1; no firm D call. This CDR3 has 12 amino acids. Germline assignment: CDR1 MGHRA and CDR2 YSYEKL. The CDR3 DNA is TGCGCCAGCAGCCAAGATAAGGTACCGCGGATCTTT. Translated: CASSQDKVPRIF.

The chain links TRBV7-9 to TRBJ2-5, with TRBD2 identical over 7 bases. V lost 2 bases to trimming and J lost 2 bases; unmatched junction nucleotides: 5. The CDR3 loop spans 15 amino acids. In germline, CDR1 is SEHNR, CDR2 FQNEAQ (reference sequence). CDR3 amino acids: CASSLRGGEQETQYF. The CDR3 coding sequence is TGTGCCAGCAGCTTAAGGGGAGGGGAGCAAGAGACCCAGTACTTC.

This clonotype was detected once. The chain has TRBV13 and TRBJ2-3, with 11 nucleotides matching TRBD2. The germline CDR1 and CDR2 sequences are PRHDT and FYEKMQ (reference sequence). The ends lost 7 bases at V and 4 bases at J; junction bases unmatched: 10. This CDR3 has 16 residues. CDR3 residues: CASTVAGGRSSDTQYF. Written as DNA, the CDR3 is TGTGCCAGCACCGTAGCGGGGGGGCGAAGTTCAGATACGCAGTATTTT. Together with reference TRBV13 and TRBJ2-3, the CDR3 gives the full variable domain: AAGVIQSPRHLIKEKRETATLKCYPIPRHDTVYWYQQGPGQDPQFLISFYEKMQSDKGSIPDRFSAQQFSDYHSELNMSSLELGDSALYFCASTVAGGRSSDTQYFGPGTRLTVL.

This clonotype was detected a few times. The chain recombines TRBV11-2 with TRBJ2-1; D uncertain. Germline lookup yields CDR1 SGHAT and CDR2 FQNNGV. Trimming shortened V by 3 bases and J by 7 bases, and 10 bases separated the two germline ends. The CDR3 extends over 13 amino acids. CDR3: CASSLVGRNEQFF. CDR3 nucleotide sequence: TGTGCCAGCAGCTTGGTAGGGCGAAATGAGCAGTTCTTC. The variable domain in full, completed from reference TRBV11-2 and TRBJ2-1, reads EAGVAQSPRYKIIEKRQSVAFWCNPISGHATLYWYQQILGQGPKLLIQFQNNGVVDDSQLPKDRFSAERLKGVDSTLKIQPAKLEDSAVYLCASSLVGRNEQFFGPGTRLTVL.

As DNA, the CDR3 is TGTGCCAGCAGTTACGGGGGTAGTGGCTCCTACGAGCAGTACTTC. This gives the protein CASSYGGSGSYEQYF. This chain connects TRBV6-5 to TRBJ2-7; either TRBD1 or TRBD2 may supply D (5 bases each). CDR1 is MNHEY and CDR2 is SVGAGI in the germline V gene. Trimming removed 2 bases at V and 0 bases at J, with 11 bases between. This CDR3 comprises 15 residues.

V gene TRBV24-1 combines with J gene TRBJ1-6; D uncertain. The CDR3 is 14 amino acids. Deletions cut 3 bases from V and 10 bases from J, with 12 bases between. Looked up from germline, CDR1 is KGHDR and CDR2 is SFDVKD. The CDR3 bases are TGTGCCACCAGTGATCGTACGGAAAGCTCACCCCTCCACTTT. It translates to CATSDRTESSPLHF.

The sample holds one count of this clonotype. The V and J genes are TRBV30 and TRBJ1-2; D is ambiguous. The CDR3 runs to 16 residues. Per the germline V gene, CDR1 is GTSNPN and CDR2 is SVGIG (reference sequence). Trimming cost V 0 bases and J 0 bases, with 14 bases left between them. CDR3 loop: CAWSVPETPANYGYTF. The CDR3 region has the DNA TGTGCCTGGAGTGTACCCGAGACTCCTGCTAACTATGGCTACACCTTC.

V is TRBV12-5 and J is TRBJ1-5, with 10 bases lining up with TRBD1. The CDR3 runs 17 residues. Germline V lookup: CDR1 LGHNT, CDR2 FRNRAP. V dropped 4 bases and J dropped 7; count of bases not matched to a gene: 13. The CDR3 nucleotides are TGTGCTAGTGGTTCCTCCGGGGACAGGGGCTTCCCCCAGCCCCAGCATTTT. This gives the protein CASGSSGDRGFPQPQHF.

The chain is built from TRBV20-1 and TRBJ1-2; D is uncertain. The CDR3 consists of 8 residues. Trimming removed 6 bases from V and 9 bases from J, with 5 bases in between. The germline V gene has CDR1 DFQATT and CDR2 SNEGSKA (reference sequence). DNA for the CDR3: TGCAGTGCCAATCGCTACACCTTC. Its translation: CSANRYTF.

J is TRBJ2-7 and V is TRBV27; maybe TRBD2 (7 bases). This CDR3 comprises 16 residues. Trimming took 6 bases from V and 4 from J, leaving 22 bases between them. Germline CDR1 is MNHEY and CDR2 is SMNVEV (reference sequence). This CDR3 is CASSPIGGRGGYEQYF. CDR3 bases: TGTGCCAGCAGCCCAATAGGGGGAAGGGGAGGGTACGAGCAGTACTTC.

This clonotype was recorded once. The chain is built from TRBV13 and TRBJ2-7, with 8 bases fitting TRBD1. With 5 bases clipped from V and 1 base from J, the junction kept 10 bases outside the gene matches. CDR1 and CDR2 (germline): PRHDT, FYEKMQ (reference sequence). The CDR3 length is 16 residues. The CDR3 protein is CASSPRQGRISYEQYF. CDR3 nucleotides: TGTGCCAGCAGCCCAAGACAGGGGCGGATATCCTACGAGCAGTACTTC.

V is TRBV2 and J is TRBJ1-2, with TRBD1 as a possible D gene (5 bases). This CDR3 comprises 9 residues. V lost 11 bases, J lost 6 bases, and 7 bases lay in between. Per the germline V gene, CDR1 is SNHLY and CDR2 is FYNNEI. Here the CDR3 reads CARGDGYTF. The CDR3 DNA reads as TGTGCCCGGGGCGATGGCTACACCTTC.

The rearrangement links TRBV7-8 to TRBJ2-2, with 11 nucleotides matching TRBD1. After removal of 5 bases from V and 6 bases from J, the junction contained 11 bases not matched to a gene. Germline loops: CDR1 SGHVS, CDR2 FQNEAQ. This CDR3 is 17 amino acids long. For the CDR3, the DNA is TGTGCCAGCAGCCCAACCGGGACAGGGGGTTTGGCCGGGGAGCTGTTTTTT. Protein: CASSPTGTGGLAGELFF.

V and J are TRBV10-3 and TRBJ1-2; 10 bases line up with TRBD1. CDR3 length: 17 amino acids. V was clipped by 4 bases and J by 4 bases; unmatched bases: 12. CDR1 and CDR2 from the germline V gene are ENHRY and SYGVKD. The CDR3 nucleotides are TGTGCCATCAGTGCCCCGGGACAGGGGAAAGCCATCTATGGCTACACCTTC. Its translation is CAISAPGQGKAIYGYTF.

This rearrangement joins TRBV6-6 to TRBJ2-3; D is undetermined. Germline CDR1 is MNHNY and CDR2 is SVGAGI (reference sequence). This CDR3 is 16 amino acids long. V was trimmed by 1 base and J by 3 bases, leaving 14 bases between them. CDR3 protein: CASSYFMPEGTDTQYF. The CDR3 region has the DNA TGTGCCAGCAGTTACTTTATGCCCGAAGGAACAGATACGCAGTATTTT.